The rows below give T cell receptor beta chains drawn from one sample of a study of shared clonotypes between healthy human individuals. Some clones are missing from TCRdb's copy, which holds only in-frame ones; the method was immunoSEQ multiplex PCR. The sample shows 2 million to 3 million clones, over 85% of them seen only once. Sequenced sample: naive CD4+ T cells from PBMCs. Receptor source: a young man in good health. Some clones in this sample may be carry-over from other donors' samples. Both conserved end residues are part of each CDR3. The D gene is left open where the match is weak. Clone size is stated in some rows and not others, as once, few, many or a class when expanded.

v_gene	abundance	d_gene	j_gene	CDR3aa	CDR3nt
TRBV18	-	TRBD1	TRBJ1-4	CASTPGQSNEKLFF	TGTGCCAGCACTCCGGGACAGTCTAATGAAAAACTGTTTTTT
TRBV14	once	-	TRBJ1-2	CASSQDSSGGYTF	TGTGCCAGCAGCCAAGATTCGAGCGGCGGCTACACCTTC
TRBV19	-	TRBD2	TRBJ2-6	CATGSGRAFSGANVLTF	TGTGCCACCGGTAGCGGGAGGGCTTTCTCTGGGGCCAACGTCCTGACTTTC
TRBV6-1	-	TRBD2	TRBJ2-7	CASSEASGTYEQYF	TGTGCCAGCAGTGAAGCTAGCGGGACGTACGAGCAGTACTTC
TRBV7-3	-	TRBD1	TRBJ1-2	CASSFGSTGENGYTF	TGTGCCAGCAGCTTCGGATCGACAGGGGAGAATGGCTACACCTTC
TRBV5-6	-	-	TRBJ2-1	CASRSFDSSYNEQFF	TGTGCCAGCAGGTCATTCGACAGCTCCTACAATGAGCAGTTCTTC
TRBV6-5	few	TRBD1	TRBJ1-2	CASSYSGGQGYGYTF	TGTGCCAGCAGTTACTCTGGGGGACAGGGCTATGGCTACACCTTC
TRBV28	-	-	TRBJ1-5	CASSLGQFNQPQHF	TGTGCCAGCAGTTTAGGCCAGTTCAATCAGCCCCAGCATTTT
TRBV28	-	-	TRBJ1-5	CASSLFPQPQHF	TGTGCCAGCAGTTTATTTCCTCAGCCCCAGCATTTT
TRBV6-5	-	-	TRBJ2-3	CASRTGGGADTQYF	TGTGCCAGCAGAACAGGGGGAGGGGCAGATACGCAGTATTTT
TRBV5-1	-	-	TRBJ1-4	CASSLSSTNEKLFF	TGCGCCAGCAGCTTGTCAAGCACTAATGAAAAACTGTTTTTT
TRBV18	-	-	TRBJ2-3	CASSLQREFDTDTQYF	TGTGCCAGCTCACTACAACGGGAGTTTGACACAGATACGCAGTATTTT
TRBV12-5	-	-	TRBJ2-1	CASGLVPNNEQFF	TGTGCTAGTGGTTTGGTACCTAACAATGAGCAGTTCTTC
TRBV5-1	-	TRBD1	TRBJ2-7	CASSLAWQGAAGGEQYF	TGCGCCAGCAGCTTGGCTTGGCAGGGGGCAGCAGGTGGCGAGCAGTACTTC
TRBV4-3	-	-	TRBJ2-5	CASSQEYRSVQETQYF	TGCGCCAGCAGCCAAGAGTACCGGTCCGTCCAAGAGACCCAGTACTTC
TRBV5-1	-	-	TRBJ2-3	CASSLAPQVGADTQYF	TGCGCCAGCAGCTTGGCCCCGCAAGTTGGGGCAGATACGCAGTATTTT
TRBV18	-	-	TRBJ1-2	CASSPTGVYGYTF	TGTGCCAGCTCACCAACGGGGGTCTATGGCTACACCTTC
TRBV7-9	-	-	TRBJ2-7	CASSFTSSAGEQYF	TGTGCCAGCAGCTTCACTTCCTCTGCGGGAGAGCAGTACTTC
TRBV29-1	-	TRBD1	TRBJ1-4	CSVSLTGQGGEKLFF	TGCAGCGTTTCGCTGACGGGACAGGGTGGCGAAAAACTGTTTTTT
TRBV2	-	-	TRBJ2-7	CASSYSRQISYEQYF	TGTGCCAGCAGTTATTCAAGACAGATCTCCTACGAGCAGTACTTC
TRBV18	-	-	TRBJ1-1	CASSPSQGLHDPEAFF	TGTGCCAGCTCACCAAGTCAGGGGCTCCACGACCCTGAAGCTTTCTTT
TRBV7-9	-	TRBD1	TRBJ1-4	CASSILPDRGLSTNEKLFF	TGTGCCAGCTCTATTCTCCCGGACAGGGGTCTCTCAACTAATGAAAAACTGTTTTTT